The 30 T cell receptor beta chains in this list originate from one sample, sequenced in a study of blood T cell repertoires in COVID-19. Using immunoSEQ multiplex PCR, the repertoire was profiled, and TCRdb retains in-frame clones only, with some absent. Of tens of thousands of clones detected, around nine tenths appear once; the ten largest clones hold around 7.8%. The sample taken for sequencing was peripheral blood. Receptors were obtained from a man between 35 and 55 years old with COVID-19, enrolled during active disease.

The chain links TRBV30 to TRBJ2-7; D is uncertain. Deletions cut 2 bases from V and 5 bases from J, with 7 bases between. The CDR3 totals 11 residues. In germline, CDR1 is GTSNPN, CDR2 SVGIG (reference sequence). The CDR3 reads CAWSMSNEQYF. DNA for the CDR3: TGTGCCTGGAGTATGAGTAACGAGCAGTACTTC.

A single count supports this clone. The chain joins TRBV6-1 to TRBJ1-1, with 7 bases matching TRBD1. From germline, CDR1 is MNHNS and CDR2 SASEGT. The V and J ends lost 3 bases and 4 bases, in that order; junction bases with no gene match: 5. The CDR3 sequence is 14 residues long. The DNA for the CDR3 is TGTGCCAGCAGTGATGGGGACAGCTTCACTGAAGCTTTCTTT. Protein: CASSDGDSFTEAFF.

The V gene is TRBV19, the J gene TRBJ2-7; a weak D match, TRBD2 (7 bases). The V gene lost 6 bases and the J gene lost 0 bases, with 15 bases spanning the gap. Germline CDR1 LNHDA, CDR2 SQIVND (reference sequence). This CDR3 comprises 15 residues. The CDR3 spells CASSSGGTNSYEQYF. The DNA for the CDR3 is TGTGCCAGTAGCTCCGGGGGGACAAACTCCTACGAGCAGTACTTC. The full variable domain, with the rest looked up from reference TRBV19 and TRBJ2-7, is DGGITQSPKYLFRKEGQNVTLSCEQNLNHDAMYWYRQDPGQGLRLIYYSQIVNDFQKGDIAEGYSVSREKKESFPLTVTSAQKNPTAFYLCASSSGGTNSYEQYFGPGTRLTVT.

V gene TRBV30 combines with J gene TRBJ1-1, with D perhaps matching TRBD1 (6 bases). The CDR3 spans 14 residues. Trimming stripped 2 bases from V and 8 bases from J, with 18 bases between. CDR1 and CDR2 (germline): GTSNPN, SVGIG (reference sequence). In DNA, the CDR3 is TGTGCCTGGAGTCGCCGAGGGACACGGCAAGAAGCTTTCTTT. The encoded protein is CAWSRRGTRQEAFF.

The V and J genes are TRBV3-1 (or the pseudogene TRBV3-2) and TRBJ2-3; 10 positions agree with TRBD2. The J segment lost 5 bases and the V segment lost 3 bases, leaving 8 bases of the junction unmatched. This CDR3 contains 16 residues. Germline loops: CDR1 LGHDT, CDR2 YNNKEL (reference sequence). Written as DNA, the CDR3 is TGTGCCAGCAGCCATACACCGGGACTAGCGTTAGATACGCAGTATTTT. Protein: CASSHTPGLALDTQYF.

The chain is built from TRBV12-3 or TRBV12-4 and TRBJ2-7; D gene ambiguous. V dropped 5 bases and J dropped 0 bases, with 8 bases sitting between them. CDR3 size: 13 residues. Here the CDR3 reads CASSVAGSYEQYF. Written as DNA, the CDR3 is TGTGCCAGCAGTGTCGCCGGCTCCTACGAGCAGTACTTC.

The chain couples TRBV12-5 to TRBJ2-7; 7 bases map to TRBD1. Germline-derived CDR1 and CDR2 are LGHNT and FRNRAP. The CDR3 contains 15 residues. Trimming took 5 bases from V and 4 from J; bases not matched to a gene: 11. Here the CDR3 reads CASGHRDRNLYEQYF. The DNA of the CDR3 is TGTGCTAGTGGTCATAGGGACAGAAATTTATACGAGCAGTACTTC.

The chain carries TRBV15 and TRBJ1-1; D gene uncertain. Looked up from germline, CDR1 is LNHNV and CDR2 is YYDKDF (reference sequence). This CDR3 has 13 residues. Deletions cut 1 base from V and 1 base from J, with 4 bases between. CDR3 nucleotides: TGTGCCACCAGCAGAGTCCGGAACACTGAAGCTTTCTTT. Residues: CATSRVRNTEAFF.

The chain links TRBV4-2 to TRBJ1-2, with no clear D. V lost 0 bases and J 8 bases, leaving 22 bases between the germline ends. The CDR3 is made up of 17 amino acids. The germline gives CDR1 LGHNA, CDR2 YNFKEQ. The CDR3 DNA follows: TGTGCCAGCAGCCAAGATAGGCTAATAGGGTCGGGGTCGGGCTACACCTTC. Its protein product is CASSQDRLIGSGSGYTF.

The V call is TRBV3-1 (or the pseudogene TRBV3-2), the J call TRBJ2-3; 8 nucleotides line up with TRBD2. Looked up from germline, CDR1 is LGHDT and CDR2 is YNNKEL (reference sequence). The CDR3 runs 16 residues. Losses at the gene ends were 1 base for V and 2 bases for J; bases not matched to a gene: 5. The CDR3 loop reads CASSQGTGGNTDTQYF. The DNA for the CDR3 is TGTGCCAGCAGCCAAGGAACGGGGGGGAACACAGATACGCAGTATTTT.

The gene calls are TRBV7-9 and TRBJ1-1, with 7 nucleotides matching TRBD1. This CDR3 contains 15 residues. CDR1 is SEHNR, CDR2 FQNEAQ, per germline (reference sequence). The trim removed 5 bases at V and 1 base at J, leaving 7 bases unmatched. The CDR3 region has the DNA TGTGCCAGCAGCCCGCGGGACAGCCCGAACACTGAAGCTTTCTTT. It codes for CASSPRDSPNTEAFF.

As concerns this clone: Because the CDR3's place on the DNA is in doubt, the DNA is left out and the CDR3 is given as listed by TCRdb. CDR3 residues: CASSFGGGASHF. The rearrangement uses TRBV3-1 (or the pseudogene TRBV3-2) and TRBJ2-5; whether TRBD2, the table's D call, matches the DNA was not checked. Germline V lookup: CDR1 LGHDT, CDR2 YNNKEL (reference sequence). The length of the CDR3 is 12 amino acids, counting both ends.

The J gene is TRBJ1-5, the V gene TRBV10-3; 7 positions match TRBD1. CDR3 size: 16 residues. Per the germline V gene, CDR1 is ENHRY and CDR2 is SYGVKD. Trimming cost V 3 bases and J 4 bases; bases outside gene matches: 9. CDR3 amino acids: CAISDTAGGGNQPQHF. CDR3 nucleotides: TGTGCCATCAGTGACACCGCAGGGGGAGGAAATCAGCCCCAGCATTTT.

The chain joins TRBV5-4 to TRBJ2-2; weak D call: TRBD2 (6 bases). This CDR3 is 18 amino acids long. V was pared by 0 bases and J by 6 bases, with 21 bases between. Looked up from germline, CDR1 is SGHNT and CDR2 is YYREEE (reference sequence). This CDR3 reads CASSLGTAGTPSAGELFF. The CDR3 bases are TGTGCCAGCAGCTTGGGAACCGCCGGGACTCCCTCGGCCGGGGAGCTGTTTTTT.

The genes are TRBV7-9 and TRBJ2-7; tentatively, D is TRBD2 (5 bases). The germline V and J ends were trimmed by 3 bases and 1 base, with 7 bases remaining between them. Germline CDR1 SEHNR, CDR2 FQNEAQ (reference sequence). CDR3 length equals 13 residues. This chain's CDR3 is CASSFSGSYEQYF. For the CDR3, the DNA is TGTGCCAGCAGCTTCTCGGGGTCCTACGAGCAGTACTTC.

J is TRBJ1-1 and V is TRBV5-1; D is possibly TRBD1 (5 bases). The length of the CDR3 is 16 residues. V was pared by 0 bases and J by 5 bases, with 17 bases between. The germline gives CDR1 SGHRS, CDR2 YFSETQ. CDR3 nucleotide sequence: TGCGCCAGCAGCTTGGGTACGGGGTGGCGGGGGACTGAAGCTTTCTTT. Protein sequence: CASSLGTGWRGTEAFF.

This clone occurred a few times. The J gene is TRBJ2-7, the V gene TRBV6-6, with 7 bases aligning to TRBD1. J was trimmed by 2 bases and V by 3 bases; bases with no gene match: 4. There are 14 residues in the CDR3. The V gene's germline CDR1 is MNHNY and CDR2 SVGAGI (reference sequence). This chain's CDR3 is CASSYLTGPYEQYF. In DNA form, the CDR3 reads TGTGCCAGCAGTTATTTGACAGGGCCCTACGAGCAGTACTTC.

The V call is TRBV6-5, the J call TRBJ1-2; the match to TRBD1 covers 10 bases. After removal of 0 bases from V and 3 bases from J, the junction contained 1 base not matched to a gene. Germline V gene data show CDR1 as MNHEY and CDR2 as SVGAGI. The CDR3 consists of 15 residues. The DNA for the CDR3 is TGTGCCAGCAGTTACTCCGGGACAGGGGACTATGGCTACACCTTC. This gives the protein CASSYSGTGDYGYTF.

The chain combines TRBV5-4 with TRBJ1-2, with 9 bases that match TRBD1. Germline V gene lookup returns CDR1 SGHNT and CDR2 YYREEE (reference sequence). The CDR3 has 16 residues. The ends lost 1 base at V and 6 bases at J; junction bases unmatched: 10. Written as DNA, the CDR3 is TGTGCCAGCAGCTTGTCGGGACAGGGTCCCCTGGATGGCTACACCTTC. This encodes CASSLSGQGPLDGYTF.

The V call is TRBV15, the J call TRBJ2-7; D possibly corresponds to TRBD1 (6 bases). The V gene lost 0 bases and the J gene lost 0 bases, with 9 bases spanning the gap. Germline CDR1 is LNHNV and CDR2 is YYDKDF (reference sequence). CDR3 size: 15 residues. CDR3 sequence reads: CATSRDLDSSYEQYF. CDR3 bases: TGTGCCACCAGCAGAGATCTGGACAGCTCCTACGAGCAGTACTTC.

Note on this clone: The same CDR3 also results from other DNA sequences found in this sample. The chain links TRBV6-5 to TRBJ2-7; 7 bases are shared with TRBD1. The V gene end was trimmed by 0 bases and the J gene end by 0 bases; junction bases not matched to a gene: 2. Germline assignment: CDR1 MNHEY and CDR2 SVGAGI. The CDR3 has 15 residues. In DNA form, the CDR3 reads TGTGCCAGCAGTTACTCGCCAGGGGGCTCCTACGAGCAGTACTTC. This translates into CASSYSPGGSYEQYF.

The chain employs TRBV5-1 and TRBJ2-2, with D possibly TRBD2 on 5 matching bases. Trimming shortened V by 3 bases and J by 4 bases, and 10 bases separated the two germline ends. The CDR3 totals 14 residues. Per germline, CDR1 SGHRS and CDR2 YFSETQ. The DNA of the CDR3 is TGCGCCAGCAGCTCGGGGTCGGTCACCGGGGAGCTGTTTTTT. Translated, it gives CASSSGSVTGELFF.

The rearrangement uses TRBV6-5 and TRBJ1-1; a possible D gene is TRBD1 (5 bases). The germline gives CDR1 MNHEY, CDR2 SVGAGI. The CDR3 spans 14 residues. V was cut by 8 bases and J by 6 bases, with 19 bases left in between. This CDR3 is CASGEGLGSAEAFF. The CDR3, as DNA: TGTGCCAGCGGCGAGGGACTGGGATCCGCTGAAGCTTTCTTT.

J is TRBJ2-1 and V is TRBV4-2, with a weak D call TRBD1 (5 bases). The CDR3 consists of 14 residues. Germline CDR1 reads LGHNA; CDR2 reads YNFKEQ. Trimming left V 1 base short and J 2 bases short, with 6 bases between. CDR3: CASSQGTTYNEQFF. DNA of the CDR3: TGTGCCAGCAGCCAAGGGACAACCTACAATGAGCAGTTCTTC.

In its sample, this clone was seen once. V is TRBV19 and J is TRBJ1-4; TRBD1 agrees at 7 bases. The CDR3 spans 11 residues. The V gene's germline CDR1 is LNHDA and CDR2 SQIVND (reference sequence). The junction had 6 bases not matched to a gene; V was cut back by 10 bases and J by 10 bases. CDR3 sequence: CATYQGGKLFF. The CDR3 DNA is TGTGCCACATACCAGGGGGGAAAACTGTTTTTT.

The chain combines TRBV5-1 with TRBJ2-2; D possibly corresponds to TRBD2 (5 bases). Germline values: CDR1 SGHRS, CDR2 YFSETQ. Between the trimmed V and J ends, which lost 4 bases and 2 bases, there was a span of 15 bases. The CDR3 length is 16 residues. The CDR3 reads CASSLGLSTNTGELFF. CDR3 bases: TGCGCCAGCAGCCTAGGACTCTCCACTAACACCGGGGAGCTGTTTTTT.

This rearrangement joins TRBV4-1 to TRBJ1-1, with a tentative D call TRBD1 (5 bases). Between the trimmed V and J ends, which lost 3 bases and 1 base, there was a span of 9 bases. Germline CDR1 is MGHRA and CDR2 is YSYEKL. This CDR3 spans 14 amino acids. The CDR3 bases are TGCGCCAGCAGCCACCCGACAGAGAACACTGAAGCTTTCTTT. This codes for CASSHPTENTEAFF.

The rearrangement links TRBV5-1 to TRBJ2-7; maybe TRBD1 (5 bases). This CDR3 contains 14 residues. Trimming removed 1 base at V and 3 bases at J, with 11 bases between. Germline V CDR1 and CDR2: SGHRS, YFSETQ. CDR3 in DNA: TGCGCCAGCAGCTTGAGGCAGGGTTACTACGAGCAGTACTTC. Translating gives CASSLRQGYYEQYF.

This clone was detected a few times. The chain couples TRBV6-5 to TRBJ1-2; D not certain. Trimming left V 0 bases short and J 7 bases short, with 12 bases between. The CDR3 runs 14 residues. Germline CDR1 is MNHEY and CDR2 is SVGAGI. DNA of the CDR3: TGTGCCAGCAGTTACTCGCTGGGTAGAGGTGGCTACACCTTC. Its translation: CASSYSLGRGGYTF.

This clone has a single count. V usage is TRBV4-1 and J usage is TRBJ1-2; 9 bases line up with TRBD1. From germline, CDR1 is MGHRA and CDR2 YSYEKL. The CDR3 is 15 residues long. V shed 4 bases and J 2 bases; nucleotides not matched to a gene: 5. The CDR3 region is CASSLGDRENYGYTF. The CDR3 nucleotides read TGCGCCAGCAGCCTGGGGGACAGGGAAAACTATGGCTACACCTTC.